The rows below give T cell receptor beta chains drawn from one sample of a study of T cell responses to AZD1222 COVID-19 vaccine. Sequencing used immunoSEQ multiplex PCR; TCRdb keeps in-frame clones, though not all of them. The sample lists 150,000 to 200,000 clones, under 95% seen once, with less than 1.3% in the top ten. Sequencing used peripheral blood, obtained 28 days after the second AZD1222 dose. These receptors originate from an adult who received the AZD1222 COVID-19 vaccine. Both conserved end residues are part of each CDR3. The D gene is left open where the match is weak. A clone size is listed for some rows: how often the clone was seen (once, few, many), or a class if it is expanded.

J: TRBJ1-4; size: -; V: TRBV19; D: -; DNA: TGTGCCAGTAGTACCAACACAGAAAAACTGTTTTTT; CDR3: CASSTNTEKLFF
J: TRBJ1-1; size: once; V: TRBV11-2; D: -; DNA: TGTGCCAGCAGCCCCTTGGCGTTCGAAGCTTTCTTT; CDR3: CASSPLAFEAFF
J: TRBJ1-1; size: -; V: TRBV5-4; D: -; DNA: TGTGCCAGCAGCTTGGACAACACTGAAGCTTTCTTT; CDR3: CASSLDNTEAFF
J: TRBJ2-5; size: -; V: TRBV29-1; D: -; DNA: TGCAGCGTTGAGCCCCGGAGTTTGGAGACCCAGTACTTC; CDR3: CSVEPRSLETQYF
J: TRBJ1-6; size: -; V: TRBV5-1; D: -; DNA: TGCGCCAGCAGGCCCGTAACAGAGGCCAATTCACCCCTCCACTTT; CDR3: CASRPVTEANSPLHF
J: TRBJ2-7; size: once; V: TRBV12-3/TRBV12-4; D: -; DNA: TGTGCCAGCTCCTCGCTACGCTCCTACGAGCAGTACTTC; CDR3: CASSSLRSYEQYF
J: TRBJ2-7; size: -; V: TRBV9; D: TRBD1; DNA: TGTGCCAGCAGCGAGGGGGCAGGGGCTAGCTCCTACGAGCAGTACTTC; CDR3: CASSEGAGASSYEQYF
J: TRBJ1-1; size: once; V: TRBV5-1; D: -; DNA: TGCGCCAGCAGCTTGGAGGGAAATGAAGCTTTCTTT; CDR3: CASSLEGNEAFF
J: TRBJ1-1; size: -; V: TRBV4-1; D: TRBD1; DNA: TGCGCCAGCAGTCGGGACAGGGGACTGTTCACTGAAGCTTTCTTT; CDR3: CASSRDRGLFTEAFF
J: TRBJ2-7; size: -; V: TRBV5-6; D: TRBD1; DNA: TGTGCCAGCAGCTTGCTGGACAGGTACGAGCAGTACTTC; CDR3: CASSLLDRYEQYF
J: TRBJ1-2; size: -; V: TRBV18; D: -; DNA: TGTGCCAGCTCACCCTTAACAGGGATACCGTTCTATGGCTACACCTTC; CDR3: CASSPLTGIPFYGYTF
J: TRBJ1-5; size: once; V: TRBV7-6; D: -; DNA: TGTGCCAGCAGCTTAGAGGAGGGGTTTTATCAGCCCCAGCATTTT; CDR3: CASSLEEGFYQPQHF
J: TRBJ1-1; size: once; V: TRBV11-2; D: TRBD1; DNA: TGTGCCAGCAGCCGCTGGACAGGAGGGGCTGAAGCTTTCTTT; CDR3: CASSRWTGGAEAFF
J: TRBJ2-3; size: -; V: TRBV3-1/TRBV3-2; D: -; DNA: TGTGCCAGCAGCTCCCGGCCCGTGGATACGCAGTATTTT; CDR3: CASSSRPVDTQYF
J: TRBJ1-2; size: -; V: TRBV27; D: -; DNA: TGTGCCAGCAGTCCGGGTCCTTATTATGGCTACACCTTC; CDR3: CASSPGPYYGYTF
J: TRBJ1-1; size: -; V: TRBV7-6; D: -; DNA: TGTGCCAGCAGCCTTCGACAGTTCCCGAACACTGAAGCTTTCTTT; CDR3: CASSLRQFPNTEAFF
J: TRBJ2-7; size: -; V: TRBV6-5; D: -; DNA: TGTGCCAGCAGCTTTCAGCGTGGAGCTTCCTACGAGCAGTACTTC; CDR3: CASSFQRGASYEQYF
J: TRBJ2-3; size: -; V: TRBV6-6; D: -; DNA: TGTGCCAGCAGTGTGGGTCGCGCAGATACGCAGTATTTT; CDR3: CASSVGRADTQYF
J: TRBJ2-5; size: once; V: TRBV13; D: -; DNA: TGTGCCAGCAGCTTGGGGCTAGCTGAGACCCAGTACTTC; CDR3: CASSLGLAETQYF
J: TRBJ1-1; size: -; V: TRBV5-1; D: -; DNA: TGCGCCAGCAGCTTGGTAGGTGACGTTGAAGCTTTCTTT; CDR3: CASSLVGDVEAFF
J: TRBJ1-4; size: -; V: TRBV5-6; D: TRBD1; DNA: TGTGCCAGCAGCTTGGGACAGGGTCATGAAAAACTGTTTTTT; CDR3: CASSLGQGHEKLFF
J: TRBJ2-7; size: -; V: TRBV12-3/TRBV12-4; D: TRBD1; DNA: TGTGCCAGCAGTCGTTTACAGGGGAGCGAGCAGTACTTC; CDR3: CASSRLQGSEQYF
J: TRBJ1-2; size: -; V: TRBV6-1; D: -; DNA: TGTGCCAGCAGTGAACTAAGAGGTGGGGACTATGGCTACACCTTC; CDR3: CASSELRGGDYGYTF
J: TRBJ2-3; size: -; V: TRBV10-3; D: -; DNA: TGTGCCATATCAAAGGGCCCAGGATTCACAGATACGCAGTATTTT; CDR3: CAISKGPGFTDTQYF
J: TRBJ1-2; size: -; V: TRBV12-1; D: -; DNA: TGTGCCAGCAGCTCTGGCCGGACAGGGGAAACCCTAGCTAACTATGGCTACACCTTC; CDR3: CASSSGRTGETLANYGYTF
J: TRBJ2-1; size: -; V: TRBV5-1; D: TRBD1; DNA: TGCGCCAGCAGCCTAGCCGGGACAGGGGGCGATGAGCAGTTCTTC; CDR3: CASSLAGTGGDEQFF
J: TRBJ2-5; size: once; V: TRBV19; D: -; DNA: TGTGCCCGTAGCCGACTATCCGGGGAGACCCAGTACTTC; CDR3: CARSRLSGETQYF
J: TRBJ2-7; size: -; V: TRBV5-1; D: TRBD1; DNA: TGCGCCAGCAGCAAGGACAGGGCCTACGAGCAGTACTTC; CDR3: CASSKDRAYEQYF
J: TRBJ2-2; size: once; V: TRBV6-5; D: -; DNA: TGTGCCAGCAGTTACTCGTGGGAGGCCGGGGAGCTGTTTTTT; CDR3: CASSYSWEAGELFF
J: TRBJ1-1; size: -; V: TRBV7-8; D: -; DNA: TGTGCCAGCAGCGTACAAACAGCTAAAGCTTTCTTT; CDR3: CASSVQTAKAFF
J: TRBJ1-5; size: once; V: TRBV19; D: -; DNA: TGTGCCAGTAGTATCGTCTCTGGGAGCAATCAGCCCCAGCATTTT; CDR3: CASSIVSGSNQPQHF
J: TRBJ1-2; size: -; V: TRBV11-2; D: -; DNA: TGTGCCAGCAGCCGCGGTCGCGGAGGTAACTATGGCTACACCTTC; CDR3: CASSRGRGGNYGYTF
J: TRBJ1-5; size: -; V: TRBV5-8; D: -; DNA: TGTGCCAGCACTTTAATGGGGGGAAGCAATCAGCCCCAGCATTTT; CDR3: CASTLMGGSNQPQHF
J: TRBJ1-4; size: -; V: TRBV29-1; D: -; DNA: TGCAGCGCCCGTCTTAGTAGGAATGAAAAACTGTTTTTT; CDR3: CSARLSRNEKLFF
J: TRBJ1-2; size: -; V: TRBV5-6; D: TRBD1; DNA: TGTGCCAGCAGCTTGGAGACAGGGTTTGGCTACACCTTC; CDR3: CASSLETGFGYTF
J: TRBJ1-3; size: -; V: TRBV2; D: -; DNA: TGTGCCAGCGGAGCGGAGAGCTCTGGAAACACCATATATTTT; CDR3: CASGAESSGNTIYF
J: TRBJ2-7; size: -; V: TRBV9; D: TRBD1; DNA: TGTGCCAGCAGCGTAGGGACAGGGGGCGCATACGAGCAGTACTTC; CDR3: CASSVGTGGAYEQYF
J: TRBJ1-4; size: -; V: TRBV18; D: TRBD1; DNA: TGTGCCAGCTCACCACCGGGACAGGGTAATGAAAAACTGTTTTTT; CDR3: CASSPPGQGNEKLFF
J: TRBJ2-1; size: -; V: TRBV11-3; D: TRBD1; DNA: TGTGCCAGCAGCACACAGGGGGGTGAGCAGTTCTTC; CDR3: CASSTQGGEQFF
J: TRBJ1-2; size: -; V: TRBV5-1; D: TRBD1; DNA: TGCGCCAGCAGCTTGGGTCGTCAGGGGGGCGGCTACACCTTC; CDR3: CASSLGRQGGGYTF
J: TRBJ2-1; size: -; V: TRBV7-9; D: -; DNA: TGTGCCAGCAGCTCCAGCGCCACCAGTAATGAGCAGTTCTTC; CDR3: CASSSSATSNEQFF
J: TRBJ1-4; size: -; V: TRBV6-1; D: -; DNA: TGTGCCAGCAGTGAAGTGAGGGTACCTAATGAAAAACTGTTTTTT; CDR3: CASSEVRVPNEKLFF
J: TRBJ2-5; size: -; V: TRBV6-6; D: -; DNA: TGTGCCAGCAGTTACTCGGTACGTCTGGAGACCCAGTACTTC; CDR3: CASSYSVRLETQYF
J: TRBJ1-2; size: -; V: TRBV4-1; D: -; DNA: TGCGCCAGCAGCCAAACTAACTATGGCTACACCTTC; CDR3: CASSQTNYGYTF
J: TRBJ1-1; size: once; V: TRBV9; D: -; DNA: TGTGCCAGCAGCATGAACGGAAGGGACCTGAACACTGAAGCTTTCTTT; CDR3: CASSMNGRDLNTEAFF
J: TRBJ1-2; size: -; V: TRBV18; D: -; DNA: TGTGCCAGCTCCGAAACAGGGCTGCACTATGGCTACACCTTC; CDR3: CASSETGLHYGYTF